This T cell receptor (beta chain) appears in the sequencing data of a study of T cell responses to AZD1222 COVID-19 vaccine. Data came from immunoSEQ multiplex PCR; TCRdb stores just in-frame clones and leaves some out. The data show 95,000 to 100,000 clones, 90% seen once. The CDR3 spans 14 residues. Trimming left V 5 bases short and J 2 bases short, with 12 bases between. Per the germline V gene, CDR1 is SGHRS and CDR2 is YFSETQ. The rearrangement uses TRBV5-1 and TRBJ2-3; D may be TRBD1 (6 bases). The sequence came from an adult in good health. Sample: peripheral blood, taken on day 0 of AZD1222 vaccination. In nucleotides, the CDR3 is TGCGCCAGCAGTCAAGGACAGCTCACAGATACGCAGTATTTT. The encoded protein is CASSQGQLTDTQYF.